This TCR beta chain derives from a study of T-cell reconstitution after alpha-beta-depleted transplantation in children (dated by TCRdb to the mid-2010s). For context, the study as a whole: Using TCR repertoire profiling, the study quantitatively followed how T-cell immune reconstitution unfolded in children after TCRalphabeta/CD19-depleted allogeneic hematopoietic cell transplantation. What the authors observed across the whole study: In some patients, the high TCRbeta diversity seen at day 60 was put down to recipient T cells and intrathymic progenitors that had survived conditioning. Hyperexpanded clone frequencies declined over subsequent months; after one year, T-cell counts and TCRbeta diversity were mostly attributed to newly produced T cells. The apparently early recovery of alphabetaT-cell counts about two months after transplant reportedly depended on only several hundred rapidly expanded clones that came from non-depleted graft cells.

The treatment or condition label here, explained by the study, means: allogeneic hematopoietic cell transplantation with graft depleted of TCRalphabeta T cells and CD19 B cells. Transplant recipients were children who received TCRalphabeta/CD19-depleted allogeneic hematopoietic cell grafts. The germline V gene yields SGHRS for CDR1 and YFSETQ for CDR2. V drops 4 bases and J drops 3 bases, leaving 17 bases in between. Inclusive of the bounding cysteine and phenylalanine, the CDR3 is 15 residues long. The only DNA kept is the CDR3, 45 bases in frame from the first base. The library came from PCR. Reads for this sample came from an Illumina HiSeq 2500. TCR libraries were prepared with molecular barcoding, using unique molecular identifiers to normalize TCRbeta repertoire quantification. The raw public data were reprocessed by TCRdb itself: fastp quality trimming at Q25, MiXCR clonotype calling, in-frame beta chains only. Identical CDR3 proteins give one entry, which carries the most common genes and DNA. This sample gives approximately 630,000 distinct CDR3 sequences in total; around 13% of them show up just once. The ten largest clones represent about 0.79% of the sample.

This clonotype was seen ten or more times. Its antigen is unknown. Base-call qualities are not available, and no considerably larger clone is one nucleotide away. The input for sequencing was PBMCs, taken before TCRalphabeta/CD19-depleted stem cell transplant. The origin of this receptor is a girl aged 2 to 10 with congenital amegakaryocytic thrombocytopenia, due to receive a stem cell transplant. Recombination linked TRBV5-1 to TRBJ2-7; tentative D gene TRBD2, with 7 bases matching. The CDR3 protein is CASSRSGDKNYEQYF. The DNA sequence is given as TGCGCCAGCAGCCGGAGCGGGGACAAGAACTACGAGCAGTACTTC.